The text below deals with one TCR beta chain. As yet, its antigen is unknown. This entry belongs to a study of T-cell memory formation after mild COVID-19. Study-wide background: Largely, TCR clusters stayed within a single donor.

The V gene's germline CDR1 is SGHRS and CDR2 YFSETQ. The CDR3 is made up of 15 amino acids. Trimming cost V 1 base and J 2 bases, with 10 bases left between them. The study, taken as a whole, reports: Among clones peaking at day 37 in the second wave, SARS-CoV-2 specificity remained unconfirmed.

TCRalpha and TCRbeta libraries used 5'RACE with constant-segment primers and UMIs. TCRdb used MiXCR to reprocess the 5' RACE reads, holding one entry per CDR3 protein. Of under 250,000 distinct CDR3 sequences in the sample, roughly 10% were seen once. Sequenced: PBMCs or a T cell subset sorted from them (not recorded which). The chain is built from TRBV5-1 and TRBJ1-3; the D is unclear. This TCR was recovered from a man between 18 and 29 years old who had mild COVID-19 (a few samples of this study predate the infection). Cell type and time point are not known. Here the CDR3 DNA reads TGCGCCAGCAGCTTGTCTGGGAGCACTGGAAACACCATATATTTT. This translates into CASSLSGSTGNTIYF.